This TCR beta chain was captured by sequencing in a study of T cells in women clearing cervical HPV infection. Study information: Controls gave blood once infection was undetectable; cases at lesion identification.

Using immunoSEQ multiplex PCR, the repertoire was profiled, and TCRdb retains in-frame clones only, with some absent. The repertoire table contains more than 30,000 clones. The germline CDR1 and CDR2 sequences are SEHNR and FQNEAQ (reference sequence). The CDR3 is made up of 11 amino acids. Trimming cost V 5 bases and J 7 bases, with 3 bases left between them. Notes on this clone: Its antigen is as yet unknown. Coverage ceases 3 residues before the CDR3 finishes, and the germline J gene fills in the end.

Whole-study findings and limits: Associations may precede or follow infection; HPV-specific or memory T cells were not isolated. Repertoire richness, not evenness, was significantly elevated in CIN3+ cases versus controls.

The sample taken for sequencing was blood buffy coat. The TCR comes from a woman between 18 and 75 years old with a cervical HPV16 infection that either progressed to CIN3+ or cleared (not recorded which). This chain joins TRBV7-9 and TRBJ1-6; D gene ambiguous. CDR3 loop: CASSLNSPLHF. Incomplete CDR3 DNA: TGTGCCAGCAGCCTCAATTCACCC.